These 6 T cell receptor beta chains came from one sample sequenced in a study of blood T cell repertoires in COVID-19. Only in-frame clones appear in the TCRdb table, and some are missing; sequencing was by immunoSEQ multiplex PCR. The sample shows about 110,000 clones, more than 75% of them seen only once. Sequenced sample: peripheral blood. These receptors came from a woman aged 45-65 years with acute or convalescent COVID-19.

As to this clone: Other nucleotide sequences from this sample produce the same CDR3. V and J are TRBV7-9 and TRBJ1-1; D may be TRBD1 (6 bases). The CDR3 loop spans 13 amino acids. Per the germline V gene, CDR1 is SEHNR and CDR2 is FQNEAQ (reference sequence). Trimming took off 4 bases at V and 3 bases at J, with 9 bases between the two ends. The CDR3 is CASSSGQHTEAFF. DNA for the CDR3: TGTGCCAGCAGCTCAGGACAGCACACTGAAGCTTTCTTT.

The CDR3 loop reads CSVEFIAGSNEQFF. The DNA of the CDR3 is TGCAGCGTTGAGTTTATAGCGGGAAGCAATGAGCAGTTCTTC. This chain connects TRBV29-1 to TRBJ2-1, with 8 bases matching TRBD2. Germline trimming cut 3 bases from V and 6 bases from J; bases unmatched to any gene: 7. The germline V gene encodes CDR1 SQVTM and CDR2 ANQGSEA. This CDR3 has 14 residues.

The genes are TRBV2 and TRBJ2-7; possibly TRBD2 for D (6 bases). This CDR3 has 13 amino acids. V gave up 4 bases and J gave up 7 bases, with 14 bases separating them. Germline CDR1 is SNHLY and CDR2 is FYNNEI. The CDR3 is CASSGTRSGEQYF. The DNA of the CDR3 is TGTGCCAGCAGTGGGACTCGGAGCGGGGAGCAGTACTTC.

This sequence joins TRBV29-1 and TRBJ2-5; D possibly corresponds to TRBD2 (7 bases). The CDR3 is 13 amino acids. Germline CDR1 is SQVTM and CDR2 is ANQGSEA. Trimming shortened V by 7 bases and J by 4 bases, and 16 bases separated the two germline ends. CDR3 loop: CSAEGGPGETQYF. Written as DNA, the CDR3 is TGCAGCGCCGAGGGGGGGCCGGGAGAGACCCAGTACTTC.

V usage is TRBV6-1 and J usage is TRBJ2-7, with 10 bases fitting TRBD2. Trimming at V came to 3 bases and at J to 3 bases, leaving 11 bases not matched to a gene. Germline V gene lookup returns CDR1 MNHNS and CDR2 SASEGT. The CDR3 consists of 17 residues. DNA for the CDR3: TGTGCCAGCAGTGATCGGAAGCGGGAGGGCGGTAGCTACGAGCAGTACTTC. Its protein is CASSDRKREGGSYEQYF.

This clone appeared once. This chain uses TRBV12-3 or TRBV12-4 with TRBJ1-2; D gene unclear. V was clipped by 2 bases and J by 7 bases, with 11 bases between them. CDR3 length: 13 amino acids. CDR3 amino acids: CASSLRSLGGYTF. CDR3 nucleotide sequence: TGTGCCAGCAGTTTACGGAGCCTCGGTGGCTACACCTTC.